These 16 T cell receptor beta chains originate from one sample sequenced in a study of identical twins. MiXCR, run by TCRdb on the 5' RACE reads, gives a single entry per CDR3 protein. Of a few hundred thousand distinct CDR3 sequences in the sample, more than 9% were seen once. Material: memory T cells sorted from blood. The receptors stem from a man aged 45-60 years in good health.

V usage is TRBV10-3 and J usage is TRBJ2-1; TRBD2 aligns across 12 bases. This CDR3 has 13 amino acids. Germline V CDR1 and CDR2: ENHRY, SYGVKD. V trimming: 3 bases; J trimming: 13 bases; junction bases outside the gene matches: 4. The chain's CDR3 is CAISERTSGIQFF. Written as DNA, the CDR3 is TGTGCCATCAGTGAAAGGACTAGCGGGATTCAGTTCTTC.

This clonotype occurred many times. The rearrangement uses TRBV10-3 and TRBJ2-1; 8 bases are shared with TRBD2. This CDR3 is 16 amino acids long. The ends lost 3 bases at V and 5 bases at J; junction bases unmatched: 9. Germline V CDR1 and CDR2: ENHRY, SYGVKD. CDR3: CAISDPERGPHNEQFF. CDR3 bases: TGTGCCATCAGTGACCCGGAGCGGGGGCCCCACAATGAGCAGTTCTTC.

The CDR3 sequence: CSARARTSGVVYQETQYF. For the CDR3, the DNA is TGCAGTGCTAGAGCGCGGACTAGCGGGGTAGTCTACCAAGAGACCCAGTACTTC. This chain uses TRBV20-1 with TRBJ2-5; TRBD2 matches 12 bases. The J segment lost 0 bases and the V segment lost 1 base, leaving 9 bases of the junction unmatched. The CDR3 covers 18 residues. The germline CDR1 and CDR2 sequences are DFQATT and SNEGSKA (reference sequence).

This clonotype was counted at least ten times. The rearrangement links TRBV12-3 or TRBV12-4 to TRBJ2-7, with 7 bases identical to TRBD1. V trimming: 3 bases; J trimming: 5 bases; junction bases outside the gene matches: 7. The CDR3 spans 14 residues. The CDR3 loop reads CASSLRQGYHEQYF. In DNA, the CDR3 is TGTGCCAGCAGTTTGAGACAGGGTTACCACGAGCAGTACTTC.

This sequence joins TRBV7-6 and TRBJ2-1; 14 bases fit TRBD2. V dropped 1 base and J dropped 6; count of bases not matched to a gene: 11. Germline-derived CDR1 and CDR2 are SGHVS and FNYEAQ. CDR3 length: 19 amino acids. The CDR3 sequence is CASSLGLAGGSPRRNEQFF. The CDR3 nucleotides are TGTGCCAGCAGCTTAGGACTAGCGGGGGGGTCACCGCGGCGCAATGAGCAGTTCTTC.

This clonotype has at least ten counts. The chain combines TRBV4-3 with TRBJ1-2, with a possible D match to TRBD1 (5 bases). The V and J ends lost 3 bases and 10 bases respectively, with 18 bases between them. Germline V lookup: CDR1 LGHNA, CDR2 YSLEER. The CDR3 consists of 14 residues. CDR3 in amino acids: CASSQLEVPGVYTF. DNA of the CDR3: TGCGCCAGCAGCCAGCTCGAGGTCCCGGGGGTCTACACCTTC.

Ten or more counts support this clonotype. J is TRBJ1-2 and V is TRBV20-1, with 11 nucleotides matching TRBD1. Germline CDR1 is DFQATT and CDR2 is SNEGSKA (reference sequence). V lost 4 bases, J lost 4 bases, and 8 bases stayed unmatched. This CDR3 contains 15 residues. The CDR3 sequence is CSAKSTGTGGYGYTF. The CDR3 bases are TGCAGTGCTAAGAGTACCGGGACAGGGGGCTATGGCTACACCTTC.

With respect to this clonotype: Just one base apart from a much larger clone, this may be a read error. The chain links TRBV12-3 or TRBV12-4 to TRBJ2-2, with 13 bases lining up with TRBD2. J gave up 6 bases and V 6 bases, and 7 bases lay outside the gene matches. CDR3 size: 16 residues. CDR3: CASSGLAGVRSGELFF. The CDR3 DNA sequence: TGTGCCAGCAGCGGACTAGCGGGAGTGAGGTCCGGGGAGCTGTTTTTT.

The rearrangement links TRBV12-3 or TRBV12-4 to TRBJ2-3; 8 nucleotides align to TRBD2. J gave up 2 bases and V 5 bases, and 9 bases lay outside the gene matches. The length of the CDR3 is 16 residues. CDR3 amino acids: CASSPRGGSSTDTQYF. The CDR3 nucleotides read TGTGCCAGCAGTCCCCGGGGGGGGTCTTCCACAGATACGCAGTATTTT.

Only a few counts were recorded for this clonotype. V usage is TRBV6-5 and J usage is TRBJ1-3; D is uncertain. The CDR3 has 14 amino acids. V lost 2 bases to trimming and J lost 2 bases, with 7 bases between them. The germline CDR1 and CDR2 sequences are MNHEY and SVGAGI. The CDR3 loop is CASSYTKAGNTIYF. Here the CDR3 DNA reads TGTGCCAGCAGTTACACGAAGGCTGGAAACACCATATATTTT.

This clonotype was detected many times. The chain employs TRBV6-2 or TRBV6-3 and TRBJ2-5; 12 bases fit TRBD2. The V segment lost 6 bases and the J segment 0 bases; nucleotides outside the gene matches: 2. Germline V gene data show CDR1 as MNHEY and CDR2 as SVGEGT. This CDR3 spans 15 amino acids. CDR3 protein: CASRTSGGYQETQYF. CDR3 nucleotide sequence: TGTGCCAGCAGAACTAGCGGGGGGTACCAAGAGACCCAGTACTTC.

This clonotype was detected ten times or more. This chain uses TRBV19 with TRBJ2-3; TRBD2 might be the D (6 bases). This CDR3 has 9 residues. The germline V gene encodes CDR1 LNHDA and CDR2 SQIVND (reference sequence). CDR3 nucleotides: TGTGCTAGCGGCGATACGCAGTATTTT. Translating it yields CASGDTQYF. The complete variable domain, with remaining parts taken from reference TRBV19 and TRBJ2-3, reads DGGITQSPKYLFRKEGQNVTLSCEQNLNHDAMYWYRQDPGQGLRLIYYSQIVNDFQKGDIAEGYSVSREKKESFPLTVTSAQKNPTAFYLCASGDTQYFGPGTRLTVL.

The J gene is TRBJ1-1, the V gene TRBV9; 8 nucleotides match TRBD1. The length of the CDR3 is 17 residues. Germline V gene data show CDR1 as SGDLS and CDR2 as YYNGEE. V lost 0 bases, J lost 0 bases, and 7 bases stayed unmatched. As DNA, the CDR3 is TGTGCCAGCAGCGTAGGTCCCGGGACAGGACTGAACACTGAAGCTTTCTTT. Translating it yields CASSVGPGTGLNTEAFF.

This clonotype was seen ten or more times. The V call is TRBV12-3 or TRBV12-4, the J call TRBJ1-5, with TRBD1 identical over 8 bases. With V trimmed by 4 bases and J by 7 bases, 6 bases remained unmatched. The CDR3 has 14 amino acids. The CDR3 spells CASSYSQGVQPQHF. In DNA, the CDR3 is TGTGCCAGCAGTTACTCACAGGGGGTCCAGCCCCAGCATTTT.

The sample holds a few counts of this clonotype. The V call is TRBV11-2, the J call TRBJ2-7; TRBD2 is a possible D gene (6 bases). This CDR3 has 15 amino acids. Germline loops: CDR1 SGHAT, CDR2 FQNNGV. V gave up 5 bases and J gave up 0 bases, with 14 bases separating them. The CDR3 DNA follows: TGTGCCAGCAGCATTGTGGGGACTCGCTCCTACGAGCAGTACTTC. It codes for CASSIVGTRSYEQYF. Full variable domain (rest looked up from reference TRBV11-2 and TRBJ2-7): EAGVAQSPRYKIIEKRQSVAFWCNPISGHATLYWYQQILGQGPKLLIQFQNNGVVDDSQLPKDRFSAERLKGVDSTLKIQPAKLEDSAVYLCASSIVGTRSYEQYFGPGTRLTVT.

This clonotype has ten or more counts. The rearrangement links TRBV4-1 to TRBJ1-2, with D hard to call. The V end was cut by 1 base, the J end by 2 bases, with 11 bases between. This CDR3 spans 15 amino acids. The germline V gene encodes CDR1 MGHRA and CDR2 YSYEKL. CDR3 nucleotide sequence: TGCGCCAGCAGCCAAGGAGAGGGATTCAACTATGGCTACACCTTC. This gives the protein CASSQGEGFNYGYTF.